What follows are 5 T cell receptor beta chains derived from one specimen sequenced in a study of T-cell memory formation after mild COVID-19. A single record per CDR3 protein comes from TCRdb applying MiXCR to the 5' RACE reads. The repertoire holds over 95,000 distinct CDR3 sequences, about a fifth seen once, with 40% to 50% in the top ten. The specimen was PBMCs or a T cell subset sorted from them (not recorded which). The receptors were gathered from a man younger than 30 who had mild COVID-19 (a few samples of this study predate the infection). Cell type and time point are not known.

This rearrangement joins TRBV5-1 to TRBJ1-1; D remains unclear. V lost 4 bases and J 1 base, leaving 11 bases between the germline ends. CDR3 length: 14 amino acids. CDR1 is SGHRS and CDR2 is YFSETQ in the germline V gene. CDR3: CASSPITENTEAFF. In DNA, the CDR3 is TGCGCCAGCAGCCCTATTACAGAGAACACTGAAGCTTTCTTT.

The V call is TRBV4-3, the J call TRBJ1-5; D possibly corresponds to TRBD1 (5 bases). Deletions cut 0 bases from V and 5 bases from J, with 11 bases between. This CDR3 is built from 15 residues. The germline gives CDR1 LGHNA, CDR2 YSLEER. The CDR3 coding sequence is TGCGCCAGCAGCCAAGAAAGTACAGGTTATCAGCCCCAGCATTTT. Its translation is CASSQESTGYQPQHF.

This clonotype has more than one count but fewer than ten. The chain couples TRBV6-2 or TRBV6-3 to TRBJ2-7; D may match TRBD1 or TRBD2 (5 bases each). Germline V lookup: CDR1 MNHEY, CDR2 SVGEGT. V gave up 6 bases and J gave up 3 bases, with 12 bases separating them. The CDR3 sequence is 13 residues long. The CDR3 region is CASSPGRIYEQYV. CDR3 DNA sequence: TGTGCCAGCAGCCCGGGACGGATCTACGAGCAGTACGTC.

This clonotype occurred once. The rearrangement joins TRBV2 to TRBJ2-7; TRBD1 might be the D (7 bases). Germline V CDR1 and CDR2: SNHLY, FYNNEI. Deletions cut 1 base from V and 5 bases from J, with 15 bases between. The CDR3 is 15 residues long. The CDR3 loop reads CASSEGTGEVHEQYF. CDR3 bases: TGTGCCAGCAGTGAAGGCACAGGGGAGGTTCACGAGCAGTACTTC.

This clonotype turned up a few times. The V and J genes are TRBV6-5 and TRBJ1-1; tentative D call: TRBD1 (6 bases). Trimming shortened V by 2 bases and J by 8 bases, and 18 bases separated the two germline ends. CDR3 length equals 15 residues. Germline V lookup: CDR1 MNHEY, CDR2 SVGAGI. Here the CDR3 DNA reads TGTGCCAGCAGTTACAAGTCTTCTTGGGGGCGCGAAGCTTTCTTT. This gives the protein CASSYKSSWGREAFF.